This TCR beta chain derives from a study of cytomegalovirus exposure and HLA in healthy donors (dated by TCRdb to the late 2010s). About the investigation overall: An earlier analysis of some 600 of the donors reported 276 Gb of sequence data and 117 million unique TCR beta sequences obtained from roughly 180 million T cells. Roughly 300 gigabases of sequencing data and approximately 80 million unique TCR sequences were included in an early release covering about 700 HLA-typed donors. Of the roughly 430 genotyped donors, about 80% fell in the genetic ancestry cluster associated with self-reported Caucasian donors. The aim of the study was to test whether cataloging public T cell receptors could identify signatures of past pathogen exposure. Using immunosequencing, the study profiled T cell repertoires from about 610 subjects and related those repertoires to cytomegalovirus serostatus. Along with the approximately 650-subject first cohort, a separate validation cohort of over a hundred different subjects was used. To predict cytomegalovirus infection status, the study brought together high-throughput TCR immunosequencing, statistical association of individual TCRs with disease status, and machine learning. A later analysis re-analyzed previously published TCR beta repertoires from several hundred donors and added high-resolution HLA genotyping to study TCR occurrence patterns. In the later analysis, no new phenotypic data were used to find candidate immune exposures; instead, reliance was placed on TCR beta sequences and their occurrence across donors. An earlier analysis of several hundred of the donors used high-throughput TCR beta sequencing to judge whether each TCR beta V gene segment behaved as functional or pseudogenic. Donor age, sex, ethnicity and CMV serostatus were collected together with the repertoire data. Genome-wide SNP genotypes for about 55% of the 666 donors were used in a later genetic analysis, which treated that subset as a discovery cohort. Every discovery cohort repertoire had been produced on one sequencing platform. HLA typing covered class I and class II loci at four-digit resolution. Typing coverage differed by locus: A, B, C, DRB1 and DQB1 were typed in roughly 620-630 donors, DQA1 in 522, DPA1 in some 600, and DPB1 in 400 to 490. Because of strong linkage in the cohort, five DR-DQ haplotypes were treated as single units for association and clustering. On average, 235,054 unique TCR beta nucleotide sequences were sequenced per donor among some 420 genotyped donors of the cohort, with roughly 18% of those sequences being non-productive. Summary of the overall study and its limitations: Over 15 rarely observed V segments, including chromosome 9 orphons, were excluded from the earlier analysis of about 600 of the donors because counts were too low. In vitro tests confirmed that a few of the cytomegalovirus-associated TCR beta chains recognize cytomegalovirus antigens. A later analysis associated about 17,000 TCR beta sequences with specific HLA alleles at a false discovery rate of 0.05. A total of about 180 TCR beta chains were listed by the study as associated with cytomegalovirus. The presence/absence analyses assumed that sequencing depth was roughly uniform across donors, and that assumption may not be true. Because the 87-base-pair reads could not distinguish some IMGT-functional V segments, including TRBV6-2 and TRBV6-3, those segments were excluded. Compared with the roughly 700-donor mean, donors in an Asian-associated ancestry cluster had fewer N-insertions in productive TCRs, according to a later genetic analysis. In a later analysis, HLA-associated TCR beta chains showed more clonal expansion and lower generation probabilities than non-associated chains that were equally common. The authors suggested that the approach could potentially be generalized to other disease states and immunological phenotypes. The sequencing pipeline was judged likely to have produced a cluster of highly shared sequence variants as a technical artifact. According to a later analysis, most CMV-associated TCR beta chains appeared to be HLA-restricted, and the HLA associations seemed to be driven largely by CMV exposure. In a later analysis, several top co-occurrence clusters were reported to appear linked to parvovirus B19, influenza, CMV and Epstein-Barr virus. A later analysis found that TCR association rates varied across HLA loci, with DRB1 alleles showing the most associated TCRs and HLA-C alleles the fewest. While some public TCRs were present in many individuals, most TCR sequences turned up only very rarely across donors. Because some donors lacked HLA typing at each locus, the association tests relied only on the typed subset. Only TCR beta chains were sequenced in this cohort, and the absence of alpha or paired-chain data limited detectable features. Linkage disequilibrium might explain the correlated functional status among segregating V segments, but an unknown experimental factor could not be ruled out. A later genetic analysis associated a missense DCLRE1C variant with V-gene and J-gene trimming of TCR beta chains, and an independent cohort replicated the association. Broadly in line with IMGT annotations, most TCR beta V segments showed up in productive rearrangements about 90% or about 30% of the time in an earlier analysis of around 550 of the donors. In both the original and validation cohorts, the classifier was reported to diagnose cytomegalovirus status with high specificity and sensitivity. When HLA alleles, especially DR and DQ, strongly co-occurred, TCR associations were difficult to assign to individual alleles. A further reported finding was that TCR beta sequences accurately predicted the HLA-A and HLA-B alleles for most subjects in the first cohort. For the cohort, immune exposure information was limited to CMV serostatus.

The cohort was made up of roughly 670 healthy bone marrow donors. Cohort members were all nominally healthy when sampled, although unrecorded immune exposures were likely present. The donor tested CMV seronegative and was one of the 352 seronegative cohort members. Each donor provided a peripheral blood sample, and peripheral blood mononuclear cells were used for TCR beta sequencing. The Qiagen DNeasy Blood Extraction Kit was used to extract genomic DNA from the blood cell samples. The trim is 5 bases for V and 11 bases for J, with a gap of 21 bases between the germline ends. Taken from the germline V gene, the CDR1 and CDR2 loops are MNHEY and SVGAGI. The CDR3 numbers 14 residues from cysteine through phenylalanine. Just CDR3 DNA is preserved here, 42 bases in frame from base 1. The library was made by the immunoSEQ multiplex PCR assay. The multiplex PCR relied on a mix of 60 forward primers for TCR Vbeta segments and 13 reverse primers for TCR Jbeta segments. The CDR3 region of rearranged TCR beta genes was amplified from genomic DNA with a multiplex PCR assay. The Illumina HiSeq System was used to sequence the amplified TCR beta libraries as 87-base-pair reads. The paper's data handling went like this. Across the 500 to 750 repertoires, a later analysis counted 80 million or so unique TCR beta chains, 8.5 million to 12 million of which were shared by at least two donors. Raw reads were error-corrected and collapsed into unique sequences by a nearest-neighbor algorithm in which closely related sequences were merged to remove PCR and sequencing errors. To assign V, D and J gene segments, CDR3 sequences were aligned to IMGT reference sequences. For a sequence to be retained, at least a six-nucleotide match to both a V gene segment and a J gene segment was required. A rearrangement was called productive if the CDR3 had no stop codons and remained in frame with V and J, and every other rearrangement was called non-productive. CDR3 was defined by IMGT convention, running from the second conserved V-encoded cysteine to the conserved J-encoded phenylalanine. The earlier analysis of about 570 of the donors excluded any sequence lacking an unambiguous match to a single V gene segment. An earlier analysis of 587 of the donors called V segments functional above 56.7% productive rearrangements and segregating when the between-donor standard deviation exceeded 5%. A statistical classification framework was built to diagnose cytomegalovirus status from the catalog of TCR beta chain sequences. In a later analysis, V and J genes were assigned by comparing TCR nucleotide sequences against IMGT/GENE-DB human TR gene sequences. The TCRdist pipeline was used in a later analysis to assign CDR3 sequences and most-parsimonious VDJ recombination scenarios. In a later analysis, each TCR beta chain was defined by its CDR3 amino acid sequence together with its V-gene family, and reads lacking a unique V-gene family were excluded. In a later analysis, 550 to 650 highly shared, low-generation-probability nucleotide sequences were removed to address suspected cross-contamination and a sequencing artifact. In a later analysis, a clonal expansion index was calculated for each public chain from normalized within-repertoire ranks of inferred template counts. In a later analysis, generation probabilities were computed using a VDJ recombination model fitted to out-of-frame rearrangements, and the results were checked against IGoR. In a later analysis, TCR-TCR, TCR-HLA and TCR-CMV co-occurrence was scored with hypergeometric tests, and a repertoire-size bias correction was applied to TCR pairs. A later analysis estimated false discovery rates by permuting HLA or CMV assignments 20 times. In a later analysis, co-occurring TCRs were grouped using DBSCAN, and TCRdist sequence similarity was added for clustering within HLA-allele-positive subsets. Co-occurrence clustering excluded repertoires with fewer than 30,000 or more than 120,000 public chains, plus five with anomalous nucleotide sharing. TCRdb took this table from immuneACCESS and kept in-frame rearrangements with V and J called. Such tables lack part of the clones; where checked against another copy, unresolved V genes explain under half of the gap, and the rest is unexplained. That table is the source of V, J and clone size, and D and trimming were worked out from the DNA. The sample profile shows 100,000 to 150,000 clones; 78% of them were found once. The ten largest account for more than 3% of the sample.

As concerns this clone: There is no known antigen for this receptor. No base quality information exists; no much larger clone differs at one position.

The chain is made from TRBV6-5 and TRBJ1-1; the D segment cannot be called with confidence. The TCR comes from a man between 35 and 55 years old in good health and CMV-seronegative. Sequenced sample: PBMCs. The DNA sequence follows: TGTGCCAGCAGTCAAAGCAGTGCACGGGGTTATGCTTTCTTT. Translated, it reads CASSQSSARGYAFF.